The source of this T cell receptor beta chain is a study of T cells in Graves' hyperthyroidism and ophthalmopathy. Study observations and caveats: Patients with ophthalmopathy were separated from those with stable hyperthyroidism by a 13 V-J model.

This clonotype was picked up many times. Its target is unknown. CDR1 is MDHEN, CDR2 SYDVKM, per germline. CDR3 size: 14 residues. Trimming shortened V by 3 bases and J by 4 bases, and 12 bases separated the two germline ends. For ophthalmopathy patients, the Clinical Activity Score was at least 3 and the NOSPECS grade at least 4; duration was under 3 months. Exclusions: uncontrolled infection, other autoimmune disease, pregnancy, lactation. There were TCR beta CDR3 regions amplified from RNA transcripts. Initially, a first-round RT-PCR of the TCR CDR3 employed the HTBI primer set. TCRdb reanalysed the multiplex PCR reads using MiXCR and keeps one entry per CDR3 protein. The table lists approximately 610,000 distinct CDR3 sequences, roughly 15% of them singletons.

This TCR derives from a woman aged 40 to 50 with Graves' ophthalmopathy. Specimen: blood. V usage is TRBV28 and J usage is TRBJ2-5; the D is unclear. The CDR3 DNA reads as TGTGCCAGCAGTTTGACCCTCTGGGTAGAGACCCAGTACTTC. Protein sequence: CASSLTLWVETQYF.